Listed here are 15 T cell receptor beta chains from one sample, sequenced in a study of identical twins. TCRdb called the 5' RACE reads again in MiXCR, with one record for every CDR3 protein. The repertoire holds fewer than 800,000 distinct CDR3 sequences, with under 8.5% as singletons. These data also formed part of another study, on yellow fever vaccine responses in identical twins.

The sequenced sample consisted of PBMCs. All receptors derive from a woman aged 18-30 years in good health.

The sample holds a few counts of this clonotype. The chain combines TRBV29-1 with TRBJ2-3; D might be TRBD1 or TRBD2, each matching 5 bases. CDR1 SQVTM and CDR2 ANQGSEA come from the germline V gene. This CDR3 has 15 amino acids. Trimming took 7 bases from V and 2 from J, leaving 19 bases between them. The CDR3 loop reads CSAGGSGGTTDTQYF. CDR3 sequence (DNA): TGCAGCGCCGGAGGCAGCGGTGGGACCACAGATACGCAGTATTTT.

Ten or more counts support this clonotype. The genes are TRBV18 and TRBJ2-5, with D maybe TRBD2 (5 bases). There are 17 residues in the CDR3. Germline V gene sequence: CDR1 KGHSH, CDR2 LQKENI. Trimming pared 1 base from V and 1 base from J, leaving 16 bases between. The CDR3 region is CASSPREGTISQETQYF. In nucleotides, the CDR3 is TGTGCCAGCTCACCACGAGAGGGAACTATATCCCAAGAGACCCAGTACTTC.

This clonotype appeared many times. The genes are TRBV2 and TRBJ2-3; TRBD1 aligns across 7 bases. This CDR3 is 12 amino acids long. Germline assignment: CDR1 SNHLY and CDR2 FYNNEI. Trimming at V came to 10 bases and at J to 5 bases, leaving 6 bases not matched to a gene. This chain's CDR3 is CAIRDSGDTQYF. The CDR3 DNA sequence: TGTGCCATCCGGGACAGTGGAGATACGCAGTATTTT.

This clonotype came up a few times. The rearrangement uses TRBV2 and TRBJ2-2; D possibly corresponds to TRBD2 (7 bases). CDR3 size: 16 residues. The ends were cut back, 1 base at V and 4 bases at J, with 13 bases in the middle. Germline V gene data show CDR1 as SNHLY and CDR2 as FYNNEI. As DNA, the CDR3 is TGTGCCAGCAGTGAAGTTACGGCGGGGGCCACCGGGGAGCTGTTTTTT. This sequence encodes CASSEVTAGATGELFF.

This clonotype came up many times. The genes are TRBV7-2 and TRBJ1-4; a possible D gene is TRBD1 (6 bases). There are 16 residues in the CDR3. Germline-derived CDR1 and CDR2 are SGHTA and FQGNSA. V was pared by 6 bases and J by 4 bases, with 18 bases between. The CDR3 protein is CASSRQGTKHNEKLFF. The DNA for the CDR3 is TGTGCCAGCAGTCGGCAGGGGACCAAACATAATGAAAAACTGTTTTTT.

A few counts support this clonotype. The chain joins TRBV29-1 to TRBJ1-2; 7 bases line up with TRBD1. CDR1 and CDR2 (germline): SQVTM, ANQGSEA. J was trimmed by 4 bases and V by 5 bases; bases with no gene match: 7. The CDR3 consists of 13 residues. The CDR3 spells CSVRAGGSYGYTF. CDR3 nucleotides: TGCAGCGTTCGGGCAGGGGGGAGCTATGGCTACACCTTC.

This clonotype turned up a few times. The J gene is TRBJ1-6, the V gene TRBV6-1; no reliable D call. The ends were cut back, 7 bases at V and 9 bases at J, with 13 bases in the middle. The CDR3 extends over 13 amino acids. Per germline, CDR1 MNHNS and CDR2 SASEGT. CDR3 residues: CASKLGWGSPLHF. CDR3 DNA sequence: TGTGCCAGCAAACTTGGGTGGGGTTCACCCCTCCACTTT.

The chain recombines TRBV29-1 with TRBJ1-2; D is unclear. The V end was cut by 2 bases, the J end by 0 bases, with 13 bases between. The CDR3 covers 15 residues. The germline CDR1 and CDR2 sequences are SQVTM and ANQGSEA. This chain's CDR3 is CSVETQHRANYGYTF. The CDR3 DNA reads as TGCAGCGTTGAAACCCAACATAGAGCTAACTATGGCTACACCTTC.

There are a few counts of this clonotype. This chain uses TRBV2 with TRBJ2-1, with 9 bases that match TRBD2. Germline CDR1 and CDR2: SNHLY and FYNNEI. The junction had 6 bases not matched to a gene; V was cut back by 8 bases and J by 7 bases. The CDR3 runs to 13 residues. The CDR3: CASVSGSFNEQFF. The CDR3 coding sequence is TGTGCCAGCGTTAGCGGGAGTTTTAATGAGCAGTTCTTC.

The chain recombines TRBV7-6 with TRBJ1-1; D not certain. From germline, CDR1 is SGHVS and CDR2 FNYEAQ. The V and J ends lost 2 bases and 0 bases respectively, with 7 bases between them. This CDR3 spans 14 amino acids. The CDR3 DNA reads TGTGCCAGCAGCTTATCAGAACTGAACACTGAAGCTTTCTTT. Encoded protein: CASSLSELNTEAFF.

This clonotype was seen many times. The rearrangement joins TRBV7-9 to TRBJ1-3; D call uncertain. The V gene's germline CDR1 is SEHNR and CDR2 FQNEAQ (reference sequence). This CDR3 has 14 amino acids. V was shortened by 5 bases and J by 0 bases, with 8 bases between the two germline ends. CDR3 in DNA: TGTGCCAGCAGCCATCGGGACTCTGGAAACACCATATATTTT. This gives the protein CASSHRDSGNTIYF.

This clonotype was seen a few times. V gene TRBV27 combines with J gene TRBJ2-2; D possibly uses TRBD1 or TRBD2 (5 bases each). V was pared by 6 bases and J by 2 bases, with 13 bases between. The germline V gene encodes CDR1 MNHEY and CDR2 SMNVEV (reference sequence). The CDR3 spans 15 residues. The CDR3 coding sequence is TGTGCCAGCAGAGGGGCTAGCCTAAACACCGGGGAGCTGTTTTTT. Translating it yields CASRGASLNTGELFF.

This clonotype has just a few counts. The CDR3 DNA reads as TGTGCCAGCTCACCATCGCCGACTAGCGGGACTCGGGAGCAGTACGTC. Translation: CASSPSPTSGTREQYV. The chain is built from TRBV18 and TRBJ2-7; the match to TRBD2 covers 11 bases. This CDR3 is 16 amino acids long. V dropped 2 bases and J dropped 7; count of bases not matched to a gene: 10. CDR1 is KGHSH and CDR2 is LQKENI in the germline V gene.

This clonotype was seen a handful of times. The chain employs TRBV7-2 and TRBJ2-7; 9 nucleotides align to TRBD2. The V gene end was trimmed by 2 bases and the J gene end by 3 bases; junction bases not matched to a gene: 5. The germline V gene encodes CDR1 SGHTA and CDR2 FQGNSA. This CDR3 region has 15 residues. The CDR3 protein is CASSLTAGGLYEQYV. CDR3 DNA: TGTGCCAGCAGCTTAACAGCGGGGGGACTCTACGAGCAGTACGTC.

This clonotype was found a few times. The chain combines TRBV9 with TRBJ2-2, with D unclear. V was trimmed by 0 bases and J by 5 bases, leaving 11 bases between them. Germline CDR1 SGDLS, CDR2 YYNGEE. The CDR3 has 15 amino acids. CDR3 bases: TGTGCCAGCAGCGTAGAGAGGTACCCAACCGGGGAGCTGTTTTTT. It translates to CASSVERYPTGELFF.